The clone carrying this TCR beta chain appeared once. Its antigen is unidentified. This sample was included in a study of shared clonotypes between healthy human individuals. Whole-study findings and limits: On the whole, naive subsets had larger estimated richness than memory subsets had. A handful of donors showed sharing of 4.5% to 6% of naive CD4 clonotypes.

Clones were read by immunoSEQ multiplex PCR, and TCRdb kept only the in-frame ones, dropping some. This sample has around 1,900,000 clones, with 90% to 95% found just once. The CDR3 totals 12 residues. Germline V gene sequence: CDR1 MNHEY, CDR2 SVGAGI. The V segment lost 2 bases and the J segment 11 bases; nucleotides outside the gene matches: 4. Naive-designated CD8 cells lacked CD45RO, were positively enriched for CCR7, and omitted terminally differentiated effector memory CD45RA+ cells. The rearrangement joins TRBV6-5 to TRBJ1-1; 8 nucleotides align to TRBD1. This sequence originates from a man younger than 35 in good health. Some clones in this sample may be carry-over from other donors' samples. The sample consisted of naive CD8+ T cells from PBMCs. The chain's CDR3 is CASSYRTGFAFF. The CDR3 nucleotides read TGTGCCAGCAGTTACCGGACAGGGTTCGCTTTCTTT.